Below are 11 T cell receptor beta chains sequenced from a single sample in a study of blood T cell repertoires in COVID-19. Method: immunoSEQ multiplex PCR; TCRdb's copy keeps in-frame clones and lacks some. This sample has around 280,000 clones, with around 85% found just once. Sequences were obtained from PBMCs or T cells enriched from blood (not recorded which). Receptor source: a middle-aged woman who had recovered from COVID-19.

CDR3 protein: CASSPGTAPTNEKLFF. CDR3 sequence (DNA): TGTGCCAGCAGCCCCGGGACAGCGCCTACTAATGAAAAACTGTTTTTT. The chain employs TRBV7-9 and TRBJ1-4; 7 bases map to TRBD1. V lost 5 bases and J lost 2; bases outside the gene matches: 8. The CDR3 runs 16 residues. From germline, CDR1 is SEHNR and CDR2 FQNEAQ (reference sequence). Supplemented by reference TRBV7-9 and TRBJ1-4, the full variable domain reads DTGVSQNPRHKITKRGQNVTFRCDPISEHNRLYWYRQTLGQGPEFLTYFQNEAQLEKSRLLSDRFSAERPKGSFSTLEIQRTEQGDSAMYLCASSPGTAPTNEKLFFGSGTQLSVL.

The J gene is TRBJ2-2, the V gene TRBV6-5, with TRBD1 identical over 9 bases. Germline CDR1 MNHEY, CDR2 SVGAGI. This CDR3 spans 15 amino acids. Unmatched junction bases numbered 4, after V lost 6 bases and J lost 2 bases. In DNA form, the CDR3 reads TGTGCCAGCAGGACGGACAGGGGCAACACCGGGGAGCTGTTTTTT. Encoded protein: CASRTDRGNTGELFF.

V usage is TRBV10-1 and J usage is TRBJ1-1, with D hard to call. The germline CDR1 and CDR2 sequences are WNHNN and SYGVQD (reference sequence). Trimming pared 0 bases from V and 1 base from J, leaving 3 bases between. The CDR3 totals 13 residues. CDR3 nucleotide sequence: TGCGCCAGCAGTGAGTCCCAGAACACTGAAGCTTTCTTT. Amino acid sequence: CASSESQNTEAFF.

The chain combines TRBV6-2 or TRBV6-3 with TRBJ1-2; D ambiguous. V lost 3 bases to trimming and J lost 7 bases, with 6 bases between them. This CDR3 region has 11 residues. Germline V gene data show CDR1 as MNHEY and CDR2 as SVGEGT. CDR3 sequence (DNA): TGTGCCAGCAGTTATATCGGTGGCTACACCTTC. Translation gives CASSYIGGYTF.

The chain recombines TRBV3-1 (or the pseudogene TRBV3-2) with TRBJ2-1; perhaps TRBD1 as D (6 bases). Germline V gene sequence: CDR1 LGHDT, CDR2 YNNKEL (reference sequence). This CDR3 spans 15 amino acids. Trimming cost V 4 bases and J 10 bases, with 20 bases left between them. CDR3 DNA: TGTGCCAGCAGCCGCCAAAACAGGGAAAGGAAGGAGCAGTTCTTC. Encoded protein: CASSRQNRERKEQFF.

This chain uses TRBV19 with TRBJ2-5, with 12 bases identical to TRBD2. Trimming removed 4 bases from V and 7 bases from J; junction bases left unmatched: 13. Germline CDR1 is LNHDA and CDR2 is SQIVND (reference sequence). This CDR3 is built from 17 residues. The CDR3 nucleotides are TGTGCCAGTAGTACCACAGAGAGACTAGCGGGAGTAGTGACCCAGTACTTC. It yields the protein CASSTTERLAGVVTQYF.

This sequence joins TRBV2 and TRBJ1-4; D gene unclear. CDR1 and CDR2 (germline): SNHLY, FYNNEI. CDR3 length: 15 amino acids. The V end was cut by 6 bases, the J end by 2 bases, with 13 bases between. This CDR3 is CASSLRGWTNEKLFF. DNA of the CDR3: TGTGCCAGCAGCCTCCGAGGGTGGACTAATGAAAAACTGTTTTTT.

The rearrangement joins TRBV28 to TRBJ1-1; D is unresolved. This CDR3 contains 13 residues. The V end lost 7 bases, the J end lost 4 bases, and 13 bases lay between the germline ends. Looked up from germline, CDR1 is MDHEN and CDR2 is SYDVKM. DNA for the CDR3: TGTGCCAGCACCGGTAAGGCGGGCACTGAAGCTTTCTTT. Protein product: CASTGKAGTEAFF.

The chain links TRBV30 to TRBJ2-7; 9 bases fit TRBD1. This CDR3 region has 14 residues. Germline V lookup: CDR1 GTSNPN, CDR2 SVGIG (reference sequence). The ends lost 2 bases at V and 4 bases at J; junction bases unmatched: 6. The CDR3 DNA sequence: TGTGCCTGGAGTAGACAGGGGGGACCGTACGAGCAGTACTTC. This codes for CAWSRQGGPYEQYF. Looking up the rest from reference TRBV30 and TRBJ2-7 gives the full variable domain: SQTIHQWPATLVQPVGSPLSLECTVEGTSNPNLYWYRQAAGRGLQLLFYSVGIGQISSEVPQNLSASRPQDRQFILSSKKLLLSDSGFYLCAWSRQGGPYEQYFGPGTRLTVT.

This clone was seen a few times. This chain joins TRBV7-9 and TRBJ1-3; no reliable D call. CDR3 length equals 13 residues. V lost 2 bases, J lost 3 bases, and 5 bases lay in between. Germline-derived CDR1 and CDR2 are SEHNR and FQNEAQ (reference sequence). In DNA, the CDR3 is TGTGCCAGCAGCTTAATTCGTGGAAACACCATATATTTT. It codes for CASSLIRGNTIYF.

V and J are TRBV6-2 or TRBV6-3 and TRBJ2-7; 13 bases map to TRBD2. V was pared by 6 bases and J by 7 bases, with 12 bases of the junction left unmatched. Germline lookup yields CDR1 MNHEY and CDR2 SVGEGT. The CDR3 is made up of 16 amino acids. The DNA of the CDR3 is TGTGCCAGCAGATACGGAAGGACTAGCGGGAGTAGTGAGCAGTACTTC. Amino acid sequence: CASRYGRTSGSSEQYF.